Below, one T cell receptor beta chain is given with its context. Its antigen is undetermined. The data derive from a study of T cells and Merkel cell carcinoma outcomes. TCRdb's table, derived via immunoSEQ multiplex PCR, lists solely in-frame clones and lacks some. Found here are 12,000 or so clones, about 95% of them singletons; the top ten hold 0.93%. Findings and caveats of the study: Repertoire plus T-cell density reportedly predicted Merkel cell carcinoma outcomes.

Germline V gives CDR1 LNHDA, CDR2 SQIVND (reference sequence). V lost 5 bases and J lost 7, with 11 bases in between. This CDR3 has 13 residues. Source material: tumor tissue from Merkel cell carcinoma. J is TRBJ2-2 and V is TRBV19, with D uncertain. This receptor was taken from a human donor with Merkel cell carcinoma. The DNA of the CDR3 is TGTGCCAGTAGTTTCAGTCGCGGCGGGGAGCTGTTTTTT. As protein: CASSFSRGGELFF. The variable domain in full, with the rest retrieved from reference TRBV19 and TRBJ2-2, is DGGITQSPKYLFRKEGQNVTLSCEQNLNHDAMYWYRQDPGQGLRLIYYSQIVNDFQKGDIAEGYSVSREKKESFPLTVTSAQKNPTAFYLCASSFSRGGELFFGEGSRLTVL.